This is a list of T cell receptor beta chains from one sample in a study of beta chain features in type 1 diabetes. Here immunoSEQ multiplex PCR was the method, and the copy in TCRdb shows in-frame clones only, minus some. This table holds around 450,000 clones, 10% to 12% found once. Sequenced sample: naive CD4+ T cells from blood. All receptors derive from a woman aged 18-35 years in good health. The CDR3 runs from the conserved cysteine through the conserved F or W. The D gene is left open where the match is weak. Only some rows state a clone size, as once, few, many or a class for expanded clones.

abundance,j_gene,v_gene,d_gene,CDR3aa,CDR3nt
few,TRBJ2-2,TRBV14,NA,CASSQIQEAGGELFF,TGTGCCAGCAGCCAGATACAGGAGGCGGGCGGGGAGCTGTTTTTT
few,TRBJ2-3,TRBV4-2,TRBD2,CASSPGLVTDTQYF,TGTGCCAGCAGCCCGGGACTAGTCACAGATACGCAGTATTTT
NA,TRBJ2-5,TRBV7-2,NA,CASSLDKETQYF,TGTGCCAGCAGCTTAGACAAAGAGACCCAGTACTTC
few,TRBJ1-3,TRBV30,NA,CAWSLSSGNTIYF,TGTGCCTGGAGTCTGTCCTCTGGAAACACCATATATTTT
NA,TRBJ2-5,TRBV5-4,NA,CASSLKRTETQYF,TGTGCCAGCAGCTTGAAACGAACCGAGACCCAGTACTTC
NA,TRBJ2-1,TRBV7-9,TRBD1,CASSSRTGRESNEQFF,TGTGCCAGCAGCTCCCGGACAGGGAGAGAGAGCAATGAGCAGTTCTTC
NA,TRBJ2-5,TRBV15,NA,CATSRGGHETQYF,TGTGCCACCAGCAGAGGGGGGCACGAGACCCAGTACTTC
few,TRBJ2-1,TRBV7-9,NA,CASSLTPGPEQFF,TGTGCCAGCAGCCTAACACCAGGGCCTGAGCAGTTCTTC
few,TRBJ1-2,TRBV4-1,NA,CASSQDWEGHGYTF,TGCGCCAGCAGCCAAGATTGGGAAGGGCACGGCTACACCTTC
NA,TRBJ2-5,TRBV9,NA,CASSVGAQETQYF,TGTGCCAGCAGCGTGGGGGCCCAAGAGACCCAGTACTTC
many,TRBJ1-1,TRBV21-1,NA,CASSKAQGQLNTEAFF,TGTGCCAGCAGCAAAGCGCAAGGGCAGTTGAACACTGAAGCTTTCTTT
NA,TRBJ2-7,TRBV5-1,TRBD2,CASSMTSGYYEQYF,TGCGCCAGCAGCATGACTAGCGGGTACTACGAGCAGTACTTC
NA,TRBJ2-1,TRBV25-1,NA,CASSEYGREQFF,TGTGCCAGCAGTGAATACGGTAGGGAGCAGTTCTTC
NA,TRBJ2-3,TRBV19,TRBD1,CASGTGAASTDTQYF,TGTGCCAGTGGGACAGGGGCGGCTAGCACAGATACGCAGTATTTT
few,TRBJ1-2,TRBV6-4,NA,CASSDRAYGYTF,TGTGCCAGCAGTGACAGGGCTTATGGCTACACCTTC
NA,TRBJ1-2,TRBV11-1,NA,CASRPEGGYGYTF,TGTGCCAGCAGGCCGGAGGGGGGATATGGCTACACCTTC
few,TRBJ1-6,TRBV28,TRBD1,CASSAGGHNSPLHF,TGTGCCAGCTCAGCAGGGGGCCATAATTCACCCCTCCACTTT
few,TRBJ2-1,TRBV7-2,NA,CASSFDRSYNEQFF,TGTGCCAGCAGCTTTGACCGCTCCTACAATGAGCAGTTCTTC
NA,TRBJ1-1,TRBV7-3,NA,CASSPRVGDTEAFF,TGTGCCAGCAGCCCCAGGGTAGGAGACACTGAAGCTTTCTTT
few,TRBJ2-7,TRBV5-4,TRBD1,CASSQPGQGSYEQYF,TGTGCCAGCAGCCAGCCGGGACAGGGCTCCTACGAGCAGTACTTC
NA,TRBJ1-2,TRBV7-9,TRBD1,CASSLGGTAFNF,TGTGCCAGCAGCCTAGGCGGGACAGCCTTCAACTTC
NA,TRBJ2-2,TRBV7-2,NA,CASSLTLAGPGELFF,TGTGCCAGCAGCTTAACCCTGGCCGGTCCCGGGGAGCTGTTTTTT
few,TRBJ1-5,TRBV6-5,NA,CASSARGNQPQHF,TGTGCCAGCAGTGCCCGGGGGAATCAGCCCCAGCATTTT
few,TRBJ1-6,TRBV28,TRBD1,CASSAGQSTKLDSPLHF,TGTGCCAGCAGCGCGGGACAGAGCACCAAATTGGATTCACCCCTCCACTTT
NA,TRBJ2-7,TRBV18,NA,CASSPNPTVEQYF,TGTGCCAGCTCGCCAAATCCCACAGTTGAGCAGTACTTC
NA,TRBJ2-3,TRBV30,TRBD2,CASSGGEDTQYF,TGTGCCTCTAGTGGGGGGGAGGATACGCAGTATTTT
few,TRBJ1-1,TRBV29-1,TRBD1,CSGAGTGAVRTEAFF,TGCAGCGGCGCCGGGACAGGAGCCGTTAGGACTGAAGCTTTCTTT
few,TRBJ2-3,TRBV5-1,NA,CASSLRTGTDTQYF,TGCGCCAGCAGCTTGAGGACAGGCACAGATACGCAGTATTTT
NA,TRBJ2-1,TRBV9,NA,CASGGAPHNEQFF,TGTGCCAGCGGAGGGGCACCCCACAATGAGCAGTTCTTC
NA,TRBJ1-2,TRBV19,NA,CASSIGRIGGYTF,TGTGCCAGTAGTATTGGCAGGATCGGTGGCTACACCTTC
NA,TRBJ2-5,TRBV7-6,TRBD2,CASGQGLAIRETQYF,TGTGCCAGCGGCCAGGGACTAGCGATCAGAGAGACCCAGTACTTC
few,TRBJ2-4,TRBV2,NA,CASSEESRVDIQYF,TGTGCCAGCAGTGAGGAGTCCAGGGTGGACATTCAGTACTTC
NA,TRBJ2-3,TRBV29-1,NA,CSVYGGVTDTQYF,TGCAGCGTTTATGGCGGGGTCACAGATACGCAGTATTTT
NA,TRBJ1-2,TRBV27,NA,CASSNQPYGYTF,TGTGCCAGCAGTAACCAGCCTTATGGCTACACCTTC
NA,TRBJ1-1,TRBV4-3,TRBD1,CASSQEGQGDTEAFF,TGCGCCAGCAGCCAAGAGGGGCAGGGGGACACTGAAGCTTTCTTT
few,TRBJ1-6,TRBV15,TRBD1,CATSRDWTGANSPLHF,TGTGCCACCAGCAGAGACTGGACAGGCGCGAATTCACCCCTCCACTTT
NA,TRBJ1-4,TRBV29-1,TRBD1,CSVEWTGVEKLFF,TGCAGCGTTGAGTGGACAGGGGTGGAAAAACTGTTTTTT
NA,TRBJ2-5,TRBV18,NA,CASSLHAPGATQETQYF,TGTGCCAGCTCCCTCCACGCCCCGGGAGCGACCCAAGAGACCCAGTACTTC
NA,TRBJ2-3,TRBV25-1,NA,CASRRAGSDTQYF,TGTGCCAGCCGCCGGGCAGGGTCAGATACGCAGTATTTT
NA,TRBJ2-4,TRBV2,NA,CASSSQERNIQYF,TGTGCCAGCAGTTCTCAGGAGAGAAACATTCAGTACTTC
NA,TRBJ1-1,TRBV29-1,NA,CSVEDRGGYTEAFF,TGCAGCGTTGAAGATCGGGGGGGCTACACTGAAGCTTTCTTT